The 17 T cell receptor beta chains presented below share a single source sample, sequenced in a study of blood T cell repertoires in COVID-19. Using immunoSEQ multiplex PCR, the repertoire was profiled, and TCRdb retains in-frame clones only, with some absent. The sample holds about 190,000 clones; more than 75% are singletons and the top ten take roughly 5.6%. The sequencing sample was made of peripheral blood. The receptors shown here come from a man aged 40-50 years with active or convalescent COVID-19.

The chain carries TRBV6-6 and TRBJ1-1; D may be TRBD1 (5 bases). Germline-derived CDR1 and CDR2 are MNHNY and SVGAGI (reference sequence). The ends were cut back, 2 bases at V and 1 base at J, with 8 bases in the middle. There are 14 residues in the CDR3. CDR3 sequence reads: CASSYGHQNTEAFF. The CDR3 nucleotides read TGTGCCAGCAGTTACGGACACCAGAACACTGAAGCTTTCTTT.

The gene calls are TRBV19 and TRBJ1-2; tentatively, D is TRBD1 (5 bases). V was clipped by 9 bases and J by 0 bases, with 20 bases between them. From germline, CDR1 is LNHDA and CDR2 SQIVND (reference sequence). The CDR3 loop spans 16 amino acids. CDR3: CASRKNTGAANYGYTF. Here the CDR3 DNA reads TGTGCCAGCAGAAAAAATACAGGCGCAGCTAACTATGGCTACACCTTC. The full variable domain, in which reference TRBV19 and TRBJ1-2 provide the parts outside the CDR3, is DGGITQSPKYLFRKEGQNVTLSCEQNLNHDAMYWYRQDPGQGLRLIYYSQIVNDFQKGDIAEGYSVSREKKESFPLTVTSAQKNPTAFYLCASRKNTGAANYGYTFGSGTRLTVV.

The table lists this clone with a few counts. V usage is TRBV7-3 and J usage is TRBJ2-7; TRBD2 aligns across 7 bases. This CDR3 contains 14 residues. Germline-derived CDR1 and CDR2 are SGHTA and FQGTGA. The junction had 2 bases not matched to a gene; V was cut back by 3 bases and J by 0 bases. The CDR3 spells CASSLGRGSYEQYF. The CDR3 DNA is TGTGCCAGCAGCTTGGGGAGGGGCTCCTACGAGCAGTACTTC.

The chain couples TRBV4-1 to TRBJ2-7; 8 bases are shared with TRBD1. Germline-derived CDR1 and CDR2 are MGHRA and YSYEKL. The CDR3 covers 17 residues. The trim removed 1 base at V and 0 bases at J, leaving 8 bases unmatched. The CDR3 loop reads CASSQGPGTGPSYEQYF. CDR3 sequence (DNA): TGCGCCAGCAGCCAAGGCCCTGGGACAGGACCCTCCTACGAGCAGTACTTC.

The V call is TRBV29-1, the J call TRBJ1-1; TRBD1 matches 7 bases. J gave up 4 bases and V 1 base, and 9 bases lay outside the gene matches. The CDR3 contains 15 residues. CDR1 and CDR2 (germline): SQVTM, ANQGSEA. CDR3: CSVEGARQGATEAFF. CDR3 nucleotides: TGCAGCGTTGAAGGGGCCCGACAGGGCGCCACTGAAGCTTTCTTT. The complete variable domain, with remaining parts taken from reference TRBV29-1 and TRBJ1-1, reads SAVISQKPSRDICQRGTSLTIQCQVDSQVTMMFWYRQQPGQSLTLIATANQGSEATYESGFVIDKFPISRPNLTFSTLTVSNMSPEDSSIYLCSVEGARQGATEAFFGQGTRLTVV.

As DNA, the CDR3 is TGTGCCACCACCCCAGGGGCACTCTATAGCAATCAGCCCCAGCATTTT. Amino acids: CATTPGALYSNQPQHF. The chain joins TRBV15 to TRBJ1-5; D might be TRBD1 (6 bases). The CDR3 totals 16 residues. Germline CDR1 is LNHNV and CDR2 is YYDKDF (reference sequence). The germline V and J ends were trimmed by 7 bases and 0 bases, with 16 bases remaining between them.

J is TRBJ2-5 and V is TRBV7-9; 13 bases line up with TRBD2. V lost 5 bases and J lost 4; bases outside the gene matches: 7. Germline V gives CDR1 SEHNR, CDR2 FQNEAQ (reference sequence). This CDR3 is 16 amino acids long. The CDR3, as DNA: TGTGCCAGCAGCCCCCGGACTAGCGGGGGTGTAGAGACCCAGTACTTC. Amino acids: CASSPRTSGGVETQYF.

V gene TRBV5-6 combines with J gene TRBJ1-1; no firm D call. The CDR3 totals 15 residues. Trimming left V 3 bases short and J 0 bases short, with 12 bases between. From germline, CDR1 is SGHDT and CDR2 YYEEEE. The CDR3 protein is CASSSRRLMNTEAFF. The CDR3 nucleotides read TGTGCCAGCAGCTCACGGAGACTCATGAACACTGAAGCTTTCTTT.

The chain carries TRBV11-2 and TRBJ2-5; tentatively, D is TRBD1 (6 bases). From germline, CDR1 is SGHAT and CDR2 FQNNGV. The CDR3 contains 15 residues. V dropped 5 bases and J dropped 1 base, with 14 bases sitting between them. CDR3 in amino acids: CASSDQGTFQETQYF. CDR3 nucleotides: TGTGCCAGCAGCGACCAGGGGACCTTCCAAGAGACCCAGTACTTC.

The V gene is TRBV5-6, the J gene TRBJ2-7, with a tentative D call TRBD1 (6 bases). The CDR3 is 14 amino acids. In germline, CDR1 is SGHDT, CDR2 YYEEEE. The V end lost 0 bases, the J end lost 3 bases, and 10 bases lay between the germline ends. The CDR3 loop is CASSLGTVGYEQYF. CDR3 DNA sequence: TGTGCCAGCAGCTTGGGGACAGTGGGCTACGAGCAGTACTTC. The entire variable domain, with the rest obtained from reference TRBV5-6 and TRBJ2-7, is as follows: DAGVTQSPTHLIKTRGQQVTLRCSPKSGHDTVSWYQQALGQGPQFIFQYYEEEERQRGNFPDRFSGHQFPNYSSELNVNALLLGDSALYLCASSLGTVGYEQYFGPGTRLTVT.

This clone appeared a single time. The chain is built from TRBV3-1 (or the pseudogene TRBV3-2) and TRBJ2-1; 9 nucleotides agree with TRBD2. V lost 3 bases, J lost 9 bases, and 15 bases stayed unmatched. The CDR3 covers 17 residues. Germline-derived CDR1 and CDR2 are LGHDT and YNNKEL (reference sequence). CDR3 coding DNA: TGTGCCAGCAGCCAGACCACACTAGCGGGCCTAGGTGGTGAGCAGTTCTTC. Translation gives CASSQTTLAGLGGEQFF.

The genes are TRBV3-1 (or the pseudogene TRBV3-2) and TRBJ2-3; 7 bases fit TRBD2. This CDR3 spans 15 amino acids. The ends lost 2 bases at V and 4 bases at J; junction bases unmatched: 6. Germline-derived CDR1 and CDR2 are LGHDT and YNNKEL (reference sequence). This CDR3 is CASSQMLAGADTQYF. Here the CDR3 DNA reads TGTGCCAGCAGCCAAATGTTAGCGGGCGCAGATACGCAGTATTTT.

The rearrangement joins TRBV19 to TRBJ2-1, with TRBD2 matching 14 bases. The germline V gene has CDR1 LNHDA and CDR2 SQIVND (reference sequence). Trimming at V came to 5 bases and at J to 7 bases, leaving 7 bases not matched to a gene. The CDR3 has 16 residues. The CDR3 DNA is TGTGCCAGTAGTCCTCCGGGACTAGCGGGAGTTAATGAGCAGTTCTTC. Translated, it gives CASSPPGLAGVNEQFF.

This chain connects TRBV6-5 to TRBJ2-1; 9 nucleotides agree with TRBD2. Germline-derived CDR1 and CDR2 are MNHEY and SVGAGI. The CDR3 consists of 15 residues. V lost 4 bases, J lost 8 bases, and 9 bases stayed unmatched. CDR3 sequence reads: CASSFRIAGDHEQFF. The CDR3 bases are TGTGCCAGCAGTTTCCGAATAGCGGGAGACCATGAGCAGTTCTTC.

The J gene is TRBJ2-3, the V gene TRBV6-5, with 10 bases aligning to TRBD1. The CDR3 is 15 residues long. From germline, CDR1 is MNHEY and CDR2 SVGAGI. Losses at the gene ends were 3 bases for V and 4 bases for J; bases not matched to a gene: 4. DNA of the CDR3: TGTGCCAGCAGTTATGCGGGGACAGGGGCAGATACGCAGTATTTT. This translates into CASSYAGTGADTQYF.

The V gene is TRBV5-1, the J gene TRBJ1-1; TRBD1 matches 8 bases. This CDR3 is 13 amino acids long. The V segment lost 0 bases and the J segment 7 bases; nucleotides outside the gene matches: 2. Per the germline V gene, CDR1 is SGHRS and CDR2 is YFSETQ. The CDR3 DNA sequence: TGCGCCAGCAGCTTGGCCAGGGGGCTTGAAGCTTTCTTT. This gives the protein CASSLARGLEAFF. Full variable domain (missing parts from reference TRBV5-1 and TRBJ1-1): KAGVTQTPRYLIKTRGQQVTLSCSPISGHRSVSWYQQTPGQGLQFLFEYFSETQRNKGNFPGRFSGRQFSNSRSEMNVSTLELGDSALYLCASSLARGLEAFFGQGTRLTVV.

This clone is a singleton in its sample. The V and J genes are TRBV24-1 and TRBJ2-2, with 7 positions matching TRBD1. The ends lost 3 bases at V and 3 bases at J; junction bases unmatched: 9. This CDR3 has 17 residues. The germline V gene encodes CDR1 KGHDR and CDR2 SFDVKD. CDR3 DNA: TGTGCCACCAGTGATATTCCCACAGGGGTTGACACCGGGGAGCTGTTTTTT. Encoded protein: CATSDIPTGVDTGELFF.